This TCR beta chain derives from a study of CD8 T cells in ankylosing spondylitis. Of note for this clonotype: The antigen is not known.

Notes on the study in general: Ankylosing spondylitis blood appeared to be characterized by a TCR beta motif of about eight highly homologous variants. Previously reported in reactive arthritis synovial fluid and blood were some of the motif variants.

Per germline, CDR1 SGHRS and CDR2 YFSETQ. J was trimmed by 7 bases and V by 4 bases; bases with no gene match: 11. CDR3 length equals 14 residues. TCRdb redid the calling of the 5' RACE reads with MiXCR, one entry per CDR3 protein. Of more than 500,000 distinct CDR3 sequences in the sample, about 5.7% were seen once. This sequence originates from a male donor with ankylosing spondylitis. The gene calls are TRBV5-1 and TRBJ2-7, with 7 bases matching TRBD2. Sample: blood, either unsorted or a sorted T cell fraction (not recorded which). This CDR3 is CASSSFLPGGEQYF. For the CDR3, the DNA is TGCGCCAGCAGCAGCTTCCTTCCGGGGGGAGAGCAGTACTTC. The variable domain in full, completed from reference TRBV5-1 and TRBJ2-7, reads KAGVTQTPRYLIKTRGQQVTLSCSPISGHRSVSWYQQTPGQGLQFLFEYFSETQRNKGNFPGRFSGRQFSNSRSEMNVSTLELGDSALYLCASSSFLPGGEQYFGPGTRLTVT.